This TCR beta chain is drawn from a study of cytomegalovirus exposure and HLA in healthy donors (dated 2017 in TCRdb). Regarding the complete study: In an earlier analysis of 450 to 750 of the donors, 276 Gb of sequence data and approximately 100 million unique TCR beta sequences from roughly 190 million T cells were reported. Approximately 330 gigabases of sequencing data and about 92 million unique TCR sequences made up an early release that covered approximately 650 HLA-typed donors. Among the roughly 390 genotyped donors, approximately 76% belonged to the genetic ancestry cluster associated with self-reported Caucasian donors. The aim of the study was to test whether cataloging public T cell receptors could identify signatures of past pathogen exposure. The T cell repertoires of 666 subjects were profiled by immunosequencing and related to cytomegalovirus serostatus. Along with the roughly 670-subject first cohort, a separate validation cohort of 120 different subjects was used. To predict cytomegalovirus infection status, the study combined high-throughput TCR immunosequencing, statistical association of individual TCRs with disease status, and machine learning. To study patterns of TCR occurrence, a later analysis re-analyzed previously published TCR beta repertoires from just over 650 donors and added high-resolution HLA genotyping. Rather than drawing on any new phenotypic data, the later analysis identified candidate immune exposures from TCR beta sequences and the way those sequences occurred across donors. In an earlier analysis of 587 of the donors, high-throughput TCR beta sequencing was used to judge whether each TCR beta V gene segment behaved as functional or pseudogenic. Alongside the repertoire data, information on donor age, sex, ethnicity and CMV serostatus was compiled. Genome-wide SNP genotypes for about three fifths of the roughly 670 donors were used in a later genetic analysis, which treated that subset as a discovery cohort. All discovery cohort repertoires had been generated on a single sequencing platform. Class I and class II HLA loci were covered by the typing at four-digit resolution. The number of typed donors differed by locus: roughly 629-640 for A, B, C, DRB1 and DQB1; 500 to 550 for DQA1; 606 for DPA1; and some 430 for DPB1. Because of strong linkage in the cohort, roughly five DR-DQ haplotypes were treated as single units for association and clustering. Across roughly 420 genotyped donors of the cohort, an average of about 240,000 unique TCR beta nucleotide sequences per donor were sequenced, and approximately 17% of those sequences were non-productive. The investigation overall reported the following: The cohort was sequenced for TCR beta chains only, and without alpha or paired-chain data the features that could be detected were limited. In a later analysis, HLA-associated TCR beta chains were found to be more clonally expanded and to have lower generation probabilities than equally common non-associated chains. A total of about 150 TCR beta chains were listed by the study as associated with cytomegalovirus. The classifier was reported to diagnose cytomegalovirus status with high specificity and sensitivity in both the original cohort and the validation cohort. Because HLA typing was unavailable for some donors at each locus, only the typed subset was used in association tests. Specific HLA alleles were associated with 16,951 TCR beta sequences at a false discovery rate of 0.05 in a later analysis. An association between a missense DCLRE1C variant and V-gene and J-gene trimming of TCR beta chains was found in a later genetic analysis and replicated in an independent cohort. According to a later genetic analysis, donors in an Asian-associated ancestry cluster had fewer N-insertions in productive TCRs than the approximately 630-donor mean. Strong co-occurrence of HLA alleles, especially DR and DQ, made assigning TCR associations to individual alleles difficult. In a later analysis, TCR association rates were found to vary across HLA loci, with the most associated TCRs seen for DRB1 alleles and the fewest for HLA-C alleles. Some IMGT-functional V segments, including TRBV6-2 and TRBV6-3, could not be distinguished by the 87-base-pair reads and were therefore excluded. Across donors, most TCR sequences were observed very rarely, whereas some public TCRs were present in many individuals. Because counts were too low, about 18 rarely observed V segments, including chromosome 9 orphons, were excluded from the earlier analysis of 587 of the donors. Immune exposure information for the cohort was limited to CMV serostatus. A further reported finding was that TCR beta sequences accurately predicted the HLA-A and HLA-B alleles for most subjects in the first cohort. Sequencing depth was assumed to be roughly uniform across donors in the presence/absence analyses, though that assumption may not hold. An earlier analysis of roughly 570 of the donors showed that most TCR beta V segments appeared in productive rearrangements either about 87% or about 30% of the time, which broadly matched IMGT annotations. The authors suggested that the approach could potentially be generalized to other disease states and immunological phenotypes. Three of the identified cytomegalovirus-associated TCR beta chains were confirmed in vitro to be specific for cytomegalovirus antigens. The sequencing pipeline was judged likely to have produced a cluster of highly shared sequence variants as a technical artifact. In a later analysis, several top co-occurrence clusters were reported to appear linked to parvovirus B19, influenza, CMV and Epstein-Barr virus. Correlated functional status among segregating V segments might be attributable to linkage disequilibrium, but an unknown experimental factor could not be ruled out. In a later analysis, most CMV-associated TCR beta chains were found to appear HLA-restricted, with HLA associations seemingly driven largely by CMV exposure.

The cohort was made up of about 610 healthy bone marrow donors. At the time of sampling, all cohort members were nominally healthy, though unrecorded immune exposures were likely present. The donor was CMV seronegative and belonged to the group of 380 or so seronegative cohort members. A peripheral blood sample was provided by each donor, and peripheral blood mononuclear cells were used for TCR beta sequencing. Genomic DNA was extracted from the blood cell samples with the Qiagen DNeasy Blood Extraction Kit. On this clone: No cognate antigen has been identified for it. Nothing much larger sits one base from this clone, and base qualities are not available.

Library creation used the immunoSEQ multiplex PCR assay. The multiplex PCR relied on a mix of 60 forward primers for TCR Vbeta segments and 13 reverse primers for TCR Jbeta segments. Amplification of the CDR3 region of rearranged TCR beta genes was performed with a multiplex PCR assay on genomic DNA. On the Illumina HiSeq System, the amplified TCR beta libraries were sequenced as 87-base-pair reads. The original methods were these. In a later analysis, roughly 80 million unique TCR beta chains were counted across the 666 repertoires, and roughly 11 million of these chains were shared by at least two donors. To remove PCR and sequencing errors, raw reads were error-corrected and collapsed into unique sequences using a nearest-neighbor algorithm that merged closely related sequences. Alignment of CDR3 sequences to IMGT reference sequences was used to assign V, D and J gene segments. For a sequence to be retained, a match of at least six nucleotides to both a V gene segment and a J gene segment was required. A rearrangement counted as productive if the CDR3 had no stop codons and remained in frame with V and J, and every other rearrangement counted as non-productive. Following IMGT convention, CDR3 was defined as the stretch from the second conserved V-encoded cysteine up to the conserved J-encoded phenylalanine. In an earlier analysis of roughly 580 of the donors, sequences lacking an unambiguous match to a single V gene segment were excluded. An earlier analysis of fewer than 650 of the donors classified V segments as functional when productive rearrangements were above 56.7% and as segregating when the standard deviation between donors was above 5%. To diagnose cytomegalovirus status from the catalog of TCR beta chain sequences, a statistical classification framework was built. A later analysis assigned V and J genes by comparing TCR nucleotide sequences with IMGT/GENE-DB human TR gene sequences. In a later analysis, CDR3 sequences and most-parsimonious VDJ recombination scenarios were assigned using the TCRdist pipeline. In a later analysis, each TCR beta chain was defined by its CDR3 amino acid sequence together with its V-gene family, and reads without a unique V-gene family were excluded. To address suspected cross-contamination and a sequencing artifact, a later analysis removed under 600 highly shared, low-generation-probability nucleotide sequences. For each public chain, a later analysis derived a clonal expansion index from normalized ranks of inferred template counts within each repertoire. Generation probabilities in a later analysis came from a VDJ recombination model fitted to out-of-frame rearrangements, and those results were checked against IGoR. In a later analysis, hypergeometric tests were used to score TCR-TCR, TCR-HLA and TCR-CMV co-occurrence, with a repertoire-size bias correction applied to TCR pairs. False discovery rates were estimated in a later analysis by permuting HLA or CMV assignments 20 times. In a later analysis, co-occurring TCRs were grouped using DBSCAN, and TCRdist sequence similarity was added for clustering within HLA-allele-positive subsets. Repertoires with fewer than 30,000 or more than 120,000 public chains, plus five repertoires with anomalous nucleotide sharing, were excluded from co-occurrence clustering. TCRdb's version of the immuneACCESS table is confined to in-frame rearrangements and falls short of the full clone set. An unresolved V gene accounts for under half of the shortfall where checked; the remainder is of unknown origin. The V and J calls and clone size are taken from that table; D and trimming were inferred from the DNA. For this sample the table gives about 160,000 clones, of which about 68% were detected only once. The ten biggest clones cover 2.5% of the sample.

From a lookup of the germline V gene, CDR1 and CDR2 are KGHSH and LQKENI. Relative to germline, V is 7 bases shorter and J is 4 bases shorter, with 14 bases between their ends. The CDR3, cysteine through phenylalanine, is 13 amino acids long. Only the CDR3 portion is preserved as DNA: 39 bases, with reading frame beginning at the first base. The receptor comes from a female donor in good health and CMV-seronegative. The specimen was PBMCs. The rearranged segments are TRBV18 and TRBJ2-7; D gene: possibly TRBD2, on 6 matching bases. The CDR3 loop reads CASWAGAGYEQYF. The DNA reads TGTGCCAGCTGGGCAGGTGCGGGGTACGAGCAGTACTTC.